The rows below give T cell receptor beta chains drawn from one sample of a study of T cell responses to AZD1222 COVID-19 vaccine. Sequencing was performed with immunoSEQ multiplex PCR; in TCRdb, only in-frame clones are kept and a portion is missing. In the table there are roughly 180,000 clones, approximately 90% of which are singletons. The sample here was peripheral blood, taken 28 days after the second AZD1222 dose. The source of these receptors is an adult who received the AZD1222 COVID-19 vaccine. CDR3s include the opening cysteine and the closing phenylalanine or tryptophan. A D gene is named only where the DNA matches it firmly. Clone size is not always given. Where it is, it says once, few, many or a class for expanded clones.

d_gene | j_gene | abundance | v_gene | CDR3nt | CDR3aa
. | TRBJ2-7 | . | TRBV6-4 | TGTGCCAGCACGGACATAAAGAACGATTACGAGCAGTACTTC | CASTDIKNDYEQYF
. | TRBJ1-2 | . | TRBV7-2 | TGTGCCAGCAGCTTAGAACAGAACTATGGCTACACCTTC | CASSLEQNYGYTF
TRBD1 | TRBJ1-6 | . | TRBV2 | TGTGCCAGCAGTGAAACGGGACAGGGATATTCACCCCTCCACTTT | CASSETGQGYSPLHF
TRBD1 | TRBJ2-7 | . | TRBV5-1 | TGCGCCAGCAGCTTGGGCCGACGACAGGGTCCCTACGAGCAGTACTTC | CASSLGRRQGPYEQYF
TRBD2 | TRBJ2-1 | . | TRBV10-3 | TGTGCCATCAGTGAGTCGAATGGGGGGGGTTCCTACAATGAGCAGTTCTTC | CAISESNGGGSYNEQFF
TRBD2 | TRBJ2-3 | . | TRBV7-9 | TGTGCCAGCAGAATCCTAGCGGGGGGAAGCACAGATACGCAGTATTTT | CASRILAGGSTDTQYF
. | TRBJ2-3 | . | TRBV24-1 | TGTGCCACCAGTGATCATAGGGGGGCGGTAGATACGCAGTATTTT | CATSDHRGAVDTQYF
TRBD2 | TRBJ2-2 | . | TRBV5-1 | TGCGCCAGCAGCTTGACTAGCGGGACCGGGGAGCTGTTTTTT | CASSLTSGTGELFF
. | TRBJ1-4 | . | TRBV7-2 | TGTGCCACCCAGCGCGACAGGAAGGAAAAACTGTTTTTT | CATQRDRKEKLFF
. | TRBJ1-1 | few | TRBV10-1 | TGCGCCAGCAGCGCCCAGGCAGGGGTGAACACTGAAGCTTTCTTT | CASSAQAGVNTEAFF
TRBD1 | TRBJ2-3 | few | TRBV28 | TGTGCCAGCAGGTACAGGGGGGTCACAGATACGCAGTATTTT | CASRYRGVTDTQYF
TRBD1 | TRBJ1-5 | . | TRBV5-1 | TGCGCCAGCAGCCCCGGGACAGGGAGCAATCAGCCCCAGCATTTT | CASSPGTGSNQPQHF
. | TRBJ2-7 | . | TRBV10-3 | TGTGCCATCAGAGCTTGGGGGGCGCAGTCCGAGCAGTACTTC | CAIRAWGAQSEQYF
TRBD1 | TRBJ1-1 | . | TRBV7-2 | TGTGCCAGCAGCCCCCAGGGGGCGCGGAACACTGAAGCTTTCTTT | CASSPQGARNTEAFF
. | TRBJ2-7 | . | TRBV21-1 | TGTGCCAGCAGCAAACTTAACAGGGTAAGCTCCTACGAGCAGTACTTC | CASSKLNRVSSYEQYF
TRBD1 | TRBJ2-5 | . | TRBV3-1/TRBV3-2 | TGTGCCAGCAGCCAAGACCGGACAGGGGGAATAAAGACCCAGTACTTC | CASSQDRTGGIKTQYF
. | TRBJ2-7 | once | TRBV4-1 | TGCGCCAGCAGCCAAGGAGTGTGGGCTTCCTACGAGCAGTACTTC | CASSQGVWASYEQYF
TRBD2 | TRBJ2-5 | . | TRBV11-3 | TGTGCCAGCAGTCGGCGGGAGGAGGGAGAGACCCAGTACTTC | CASSRREEGETQYF
. | TRBJ2-7 | . | TRBV20-1 | TGCAGTGCTAGAGCGGGGTACGAGCAGTACTTC | CSARAGYEQYF
. | TRBJ1-6 | . | TRBV2 | TGTGCCAGCAGGTACAGGGAGAGTAATTCACCCCTCCACTTT | CASRYRESNSPLHF
. | TRBJ1-2 | . | TRBV11-2 | TGTGCCAGCAGCTATCAAACAGGGTTCCCCTATGGCTACACCTTC | CASSYQTGFPYGYTF
TRBD1 | TRBJ1-1 | . | TRBV4-1 | TGCGCCAGCAGCCAAGATCGAGGGACAGGGGCCCGAAACGGAGCTTTCTTT | CASSQDRGTGARNGAFF
. | TRBJ1-3 | . | TRBV5-1 | TGCGCCAGCACACCGCAGGGGCCGAACTCTGGAAACACCATATATTTT | CASTPQGPNSGNTIYF
. | TRBJ2-7 | once | TRBV7-2 | TGTGCCAGCAGCCCAGAGAGTACGGTAGCGTACGAGCAGTACTTC | CASSPESTVAYEQYF
TRBD2 | TRBJ2-1 | once | TRBV6-1 | TGTGCCAGCAGTGAAGCCGGTAGCGGGAGCAATGAGCAGTTCTTC | CASSEAGSGSNEQFF
. | TRBJ1-1 | . | TRBV12-3/TRBV12-4 | TGTGCCAGCAATCTTGAGGGTGAAGCTTTCTTT | CASNLEGEAFF
. | TRBJ2-7 | . | TRBV18 | TGTGCCAGCTCTACCCAGGAGGCGAACGAGCAGTACTTC | CASSTQEANEQYF
. | TRBJ1-2 | . | TRBV27 | TGTGCCAGCAGTTCCGCCGGGGCCTCCGCTAACTATGGCTACACCTTC | CASSSAGASANYGYTF
. | TRBJ2-5 | . | TRBV6-1 | TGTGCCAGCAGTGAGTTCGGGTCCCAGTACTTC | CASSEFGSQYF
TRBD1 | TRBJ1-1 | . | TRBV18 | TGTGCCAGCTCACCCAGGACAGGGGGGGAATTGACTGAAGCTTTCTTT | CASSPRTGGELTEAFF
. | TRBJ2-3 | . | TRBV3-1/TRBV3-2 | TGTGCCAGCACCCTTGGACGGGGAACAGATACGCAGTATTTT | CASTLGRGTDTQYF
. | TRBJ2-3 | once | TRBV7-9 | TGTGCCAGCAGCTTGAGTACCACAGATACGCAGTATTTT | CASSLSTTDTQYF
. | TRBJ2-3 | . | TRBV12-3/TRBV12-4 | TGTGCCAGCAGCCTCCTTGGGACGCAGTATTTT | CASSLLGTQYF
. | TRBJ1-4 | . | TRBV5-4 | TGTGCCAGCAGCTTGGATGGGACTGCCGTTGAAAAACTGTTTTTT | CASSLDGTAVEKLFF
. | TRBJ1-5 | . | TRBV2 | TGTGCCAGCAGTAACCAGGGAAGCAATCAGCCCCAGCATTTT | CASSNQGSNQPQHF
TRBD1 | TRBJ2-7 | . | TRBV4-1 | TGCGCCAGCAGCCAAGGGACAGGGCCCTCCTACGAGCAGTACTTC | CASSQGTGPSYEQYF
. | TRBJ1-2 | . | TRBV27 | TGTGCCAGCAGTTTATGGGGCGAAGGGGGTGGCTATGGCTACACCTTC | CASSLWGEGGGYGYTF
. | TRBJ2-2 | . | TRBV10-1 | TGCGCCACCCGTCCCCAGGGGATCACCGGGGAGCTGTTTTTT | CATRPQGITGELFF
TRBD1 | TRBJ1-1 | . | TRBV4-1 | TGCGCCAGCAGCCAGCTCAGGGGGGGCACTGAAGCTTTCTTT | CASSQLRGGTEAFF
. | TRBJ1-4 | . | TRBV19 | TGTGCCAGTGCCCAGGGGAGGGCTAATGAAAAACTGTTTTTT | CASAQGRANEKLFF
. | TRBJ1-5 | . | TRBV27 | TGTGCCAGCAGGCAAGGGGGGCCGTCAAGTCAGCCCCAGCATTTT | CASRQGGPSSQPQHF
TRBD2 | TRBJ2-7 | . | TRBV18 | TGTGCCAGCTCACCACCGGGGACTAGGACCTACGAGCAGTACTTC | CASSPPGTRTYEQYF
TRBD2 | TRBJ2-2 | once | TRBV7-6 | TGTGCCAGCAGCTTGACTAGCGGAACGAACACCGGGGAGCTGTTTTTT | CASSLTSGTNTGELFF
TRBD1 | TRBJ2-7 | . | TRBV10-3 | TGTGCCATCAGTGGGGGGACAGGGCAGTACGAGCAGTACTTC | CAISGGTGQYEQYF
. | TRBJ2-1 | . | TRBV7-3 | TGTGCCAGCAGCTCGGGGGCCCTCCCCAATGAGCAGTTCTTC | CASSSGALPNEQFF
. | TRBJ1-2 | once | TRBV29-1 | TGCAGCGTTGAAGATCCGGACGGCTATGGCTACACCTTC | CSVEDPDGYGYTF
. | TRBJ2-3 | once | TRBV5-5 | TGTGCCAGCAGCTTGGCTACAGATACGCAGTATTTT | CASSLATDTQYF
. | TRBJ2-7 | once | TRBV7-2 | TGTGCCAGCAGCTTAGAACGCTACGAGCAGTACTTC | CASSLERYEQYF
. | TRBJ1-2 | . | TRBV5-1 | TGCGCCAGCAGCTTGGAGGTCAGGTCCTATGGCTACACCTTC | CASSLEVRSYGYTF
. | TRBJ2-1 | . | TRBV30 | TGTGCCTGGGCAGTTGGAATTAATGAGCAGTTCTTC | CAWAVGINEQFF
TRBD1 | TRBJ1-5 | . | TRBV19 | TGTGCCAGTAGTCCCTCCGGACAGGGGGATAATCAGCCCCAGCATTTT | CASSPSGQGDNQPQHF
. | TRBJ2-5 | . | TRBV15 | TGTGCCACCGCCCTTGGAAAAAGGGAGACCCAGTACTTC | CATALGKRETQYF
TRBD2 | TRBJ2-1 | . | TRBV19 | TGTGCCAGTACCGCGACTAGCGGGAATAACAATGAGCAGTTCTTC | CASTATSGNNNEQFF